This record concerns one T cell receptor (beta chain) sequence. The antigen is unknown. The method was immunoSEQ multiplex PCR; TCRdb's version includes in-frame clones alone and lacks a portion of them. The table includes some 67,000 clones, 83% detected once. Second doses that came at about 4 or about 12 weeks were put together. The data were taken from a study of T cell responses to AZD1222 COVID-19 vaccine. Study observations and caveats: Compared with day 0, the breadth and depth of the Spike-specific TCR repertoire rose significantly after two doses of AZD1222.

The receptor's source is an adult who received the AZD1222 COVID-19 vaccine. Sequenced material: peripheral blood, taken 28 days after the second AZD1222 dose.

The CDR3 nucleotides are TGCGCCAGCAGCCTATCTCACGGGGGCGGCAGTGGCTACACCTTC. It specifies CASSLSHGGGSGYTF. V is TRBV5-1 and J is TRBJ1-2; D might be TRBD1 (6 bases). CDR1 and CDR2 from the germline V gene are SGHRS and YFSETQ. Trimming pared 4 bases from V and 7 bases from J, leaving 20 bases between. CDR3 size: 15 residues.